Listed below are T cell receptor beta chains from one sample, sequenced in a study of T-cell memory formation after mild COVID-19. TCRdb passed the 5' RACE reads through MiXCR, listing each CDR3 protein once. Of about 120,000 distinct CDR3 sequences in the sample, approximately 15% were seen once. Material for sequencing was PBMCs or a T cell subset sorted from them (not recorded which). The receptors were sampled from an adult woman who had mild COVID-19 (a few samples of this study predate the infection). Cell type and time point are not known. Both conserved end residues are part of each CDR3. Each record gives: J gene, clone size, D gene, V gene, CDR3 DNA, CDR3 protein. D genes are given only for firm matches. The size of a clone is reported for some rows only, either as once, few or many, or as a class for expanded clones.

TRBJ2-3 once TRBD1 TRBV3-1 TGTGCCAGCAGCGGGACAGGGGTTACGCAGTATTTT CASSGTGVTQYF
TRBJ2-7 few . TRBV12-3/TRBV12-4 TGTGCCAGCAGTATCCGGGACTCACCATCCTACGAGCAGTACTTC CASSIRDSPSYEQYF
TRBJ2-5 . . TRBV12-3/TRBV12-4 TGTGCCAGCAGAGGAATGAGGATGGTTCGTGAGACCCAGTACTTC CASRGMRMVRETQYF
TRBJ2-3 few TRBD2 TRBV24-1 TGTGCCACCAGTACAATAGCGGGAGTATCGGCAGATACGCAGTATTTT CATSTIAGVSADTQYF
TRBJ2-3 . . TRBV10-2 TGCGCCAGCAGTGTGGTCCTCCTTGCTGGGGGAGATACGCAGTATTTT CASSVVLLAGGDTQYF
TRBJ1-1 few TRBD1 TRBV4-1 TGCGCCAGCAGCGAAGGACAGGGAAGGAACACTGAAGCTTTCTTT CASSEGQGRNTEAFF
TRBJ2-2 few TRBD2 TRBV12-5 TGTGCTAGTGGTGCTAGCGGGGGGGCATCCGGGGAGCTGTTTTTT CASGASGGASGELFF
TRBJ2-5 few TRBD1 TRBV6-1 TGTGCCAGCAGTGAACGGCGGACAGGACAAGAGACCCAGTACTTC CASSERRTGQETQYF
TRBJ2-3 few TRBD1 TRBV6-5 TGTGCCAGCAGTTACCAGGACAGGGGGGGTCTGGATACGCAGTATTTT CASSYQDRGGLDTQYF
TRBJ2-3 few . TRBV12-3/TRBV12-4 TGTGCCAGCAGTTTATTCGGGGTGGATACGCAGTATTTT CASSLFGVDTQYF
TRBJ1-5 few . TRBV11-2 TGTGCCAGCAGCTTAGATATGGGTCAGCCCCAGCATTTT CASSLDMGQPQHF
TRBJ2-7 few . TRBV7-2 TGTGCCAGCAGCGGACGCGGGACATTCCCATCCGAGCAGTACTTC CASSGRGTFPSEQYF
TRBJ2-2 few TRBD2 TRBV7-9 TGTGCCAGCAGCCCAGGACTAGCGGGAGAGTACGGGGAGCTGTTTTTT CASSPGLAGEYGELFF
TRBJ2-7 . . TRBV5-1 TGCGCCAGCAGCTTGGGGGCAAGGAGCTCCTACGAGCAGTACTTC CASSLGARSSYEQYF
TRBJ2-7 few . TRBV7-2 TGTGCCAGCAGCTTTCCTCTTTTGGAGCAGTACTTC CASSFPLLEQYF
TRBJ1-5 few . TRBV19 TGTGCCAGTAGACCTAGTTCTTACCAGCCCCAGCATTTT CASRPSSYQPQHF
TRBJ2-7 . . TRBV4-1 TGCGCCAGCAGCCGAGATGATGGGCTAGCCTACGAGCAGTACTTC CASSRDDGLAYEQYF
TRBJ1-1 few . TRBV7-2 TGTGCCAGCAGCTCCCGGCCCCGTGACACTGAAGCTTTCTTT CASSSRPRDTEAFF
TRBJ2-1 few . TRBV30 TGTGCCTGGGAGCACCTAATCAGCAATGAGCAGTTCTTC CAWEHLISNEQFF
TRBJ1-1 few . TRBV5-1 TGCGCCAGCAGCTTCAAACCGGACACTGAAGCTTTCTTT CASSFKPDTEAFF
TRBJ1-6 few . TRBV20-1 TGCAGTGCTAGCCGCCGGGTTGATAATTCACCCCTCCACTTT CSASRRVDNSPLHF
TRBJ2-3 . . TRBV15 TGTGCCACCAGCTCTAGAGGGGGACCAATTACAGATACGCAGTATTTT CATSSRGGPITDTQYF
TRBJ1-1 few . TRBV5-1 TGCGCCAGCGAAAAAGGCGGGCTGACGAACACTGAAGCTTTCTTT CASEKGGLTNTEAFF
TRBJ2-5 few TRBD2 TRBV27 TGTGCCAGCAGTTTATCTCTAGCGGGAGTTGAGACCCAGTACTTC CASSLSLAGVETQYF
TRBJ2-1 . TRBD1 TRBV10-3 TGTGCCATCATAGGGGACAGGGGGCGCAGCGGTGAGCAGTTCTTC CAIIGDRGRSGEQFF
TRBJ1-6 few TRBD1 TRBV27 TGTGCCAGCAGGCTTGGACAGGGTCACTCACCCCTCCACTTT CASRLGQGHSPLHF
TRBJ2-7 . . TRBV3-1 TGTGCCAGCAGCCCGAGACCCTCCTACGAGCAGTACTTC CASSPRPSYEQYF
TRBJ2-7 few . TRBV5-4 TGTGCCAGCAGCTTGCGGGGGATCTACGAGCAGTACTTC CASSLRGIYEQYF
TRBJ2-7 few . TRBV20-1 TGCAGTGCTGTGCTGTGGTCCGAGCAGTACTTC CSAVLWSEQYF
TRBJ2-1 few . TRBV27 TGTGCCAGCAGTTTATCGTTAGGTATTTACAATGAGCAGTTCTTC CASSLSLGIYNEQFF
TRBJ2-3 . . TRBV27 TGTGCCAGCAGTTTGGGAACTTTCTCTAGCACAGATACGCAGTATTTT CASSLGTFSSTDTQYF
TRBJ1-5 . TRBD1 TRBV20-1 TGCAGTGCTAGAGACCCCGGACAGGCGGGCAATCAGCCCCAGCATTTT CSARDPGQAGNQPQHF
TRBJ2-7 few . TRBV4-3 TGCGCCAGCAGCCAAGCCTTCGATCTGAGGGCCTACGAGCAGTACTTC CASSQAFDLRAYEQYF
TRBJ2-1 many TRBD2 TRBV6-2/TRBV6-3 TGTGCCAGCAGAGCCGGGACTAGCGGGAGCGATGAGCAGTTCTTC CASRAGTSGSDEQFF
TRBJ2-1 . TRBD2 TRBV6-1 TGTGCCAGCAGCTTGACTAGCGGGGGGGACAATGAGCAGTTCTTC CASSLTSGGDNEQFF
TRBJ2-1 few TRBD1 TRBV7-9 TGTGCCAGCAGCTTAGTGGGACAGGGCATTAATGAGCAGTTCTTC CASSLVGQGINEQFF
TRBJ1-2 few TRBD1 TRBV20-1 TGCAGTGCTAGTCCGACAGGGGTTAAAGGGATCTACACCTTC CSASPTGVKGIYTF
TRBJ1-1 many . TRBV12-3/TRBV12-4 TGTGCCAGCAGTTTTGGCTTTACTGAAGCTTTCTTT CASSFGFTEAFF
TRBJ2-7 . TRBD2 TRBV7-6 TGTGCCAGCAGTTCCGGGGCTAGCGGGAGGGGTGAGCAGTACTTC CASSSGASGRGEQYF
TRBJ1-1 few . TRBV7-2 TGTGCCAGCAGCTTAGATCCGGCCATGAACACTGAAGCTTTCTTT CASSLDPAMNTEAFF
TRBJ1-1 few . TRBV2 TGTGCCAGCAGGAGACAGCTGGGCCTGAACACTGAAGCTTTCTTT CASRRQLGLNTEAFF
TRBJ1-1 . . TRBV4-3 TGCGCCAGCAGCCCAGGTCCCTCCGTGACCACTGAAGCTTTCTTT CASSPGPSVTTEAFF
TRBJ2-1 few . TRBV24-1 TGTGCCACCAGTGGTCAGGGAGGCCACAATGAGCAGTTCTTC CATSGQGGHNEQFF
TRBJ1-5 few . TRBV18 TGTGCCAGCTCACCACCAGGGGACCAGCCCCAGCATTTT CASSPPGDQPQHF
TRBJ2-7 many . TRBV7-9 TGTGCCAGCAGCTCCGACTCCTTCAAAAGAGGCGAGCAGTACTTC CASSSDSFKRGEQYF
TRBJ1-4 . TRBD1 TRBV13 TGTGCCAGCAGCCCTGGGCCGACAGGGGCTGGAGGTGAAAAACTGTTTTTT CASSPGPTGAGGEKLFF
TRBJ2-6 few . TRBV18 TGTGCCAGCTCACCCTACACGTCCTCTGAGGCCAACGTCCTGACTTTC CASSPYTSSEANVLTF
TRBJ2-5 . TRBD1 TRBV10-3 TGTGCCATCAGTTCCAAACAGGGGAAGCAAGAGACCCAGTACTTC CAISSKQGKQETQYF
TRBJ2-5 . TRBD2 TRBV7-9 TGTGCCAGCAGCTTTGGGACTAGCGTTAGAGACCAGTACTTC CASSFGTSVRDQYF
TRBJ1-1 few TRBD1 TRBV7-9 TGTGCCAGCAGCTCCCGGGACAGTAACACTGAAGCTTTCTTT CASSSRDSNTEAFF
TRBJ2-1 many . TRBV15 TGTGCCACGCAAAGTGGGGGGAGCTTCTACAATGAGCAGTTCTTC CATQSGGSFYNEQFF
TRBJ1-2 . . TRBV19 TGTGCCAGTAGTATAGCCAGCTATGGCTACACCTTC CASSIASYGYTF
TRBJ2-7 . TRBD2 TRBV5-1 TGCGCCAGCAGCCCGGGACTAGCGGGAGTTTCGTACGAGCAGTACTTC CASSPGLAGVSYEQYF
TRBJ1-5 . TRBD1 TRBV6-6 TGTGCCAGCAGAACAAGACAGGGGGCGTATCAGCCCCAGCATTTT CASRTRQGAYQPQHF